This TCR beta chain was recorded in a study of cytomegalovirus exposure and HLA in healthy donors. A multiplex PCR was run with 60 Vbeta primers and 13 Jbeta primers. Profiling relied on immunoSEQ multiplex PCR, and the TCRdb table lists in-frame clones only, not all of them. There are 200,000 to 250,000 clones in the sample, with 0.9% to 1.4% held by the top ten. With respect to this clone: This same CDR3 is encoded by further DNA sequences in the sample.

Germline CDR1 reads MNHEY; CDR2 reads SVGAGI. The CDR3 is 14 residues long. The V end lost 0 bases, the J end lost 2 bases, and 7 bases lay between the germline ends. This TCR derives from a girl aged 2-10 years in good health and CMV-seropositive. This chain connects TRBV6-5 to TRBJ1-1; tentatively, D is TRBD1 (5 bases). Input material: PBMCs. The CDR3 coding sequence is TGTGCCAGCAGTTACTCGCAGGGAAACACTGAAGCTTTCTTT. It yields the protein CASSYSQGNTEAFF.